The 6 T cell receptor beta chains reported below all come from one sample, sequenced in a study of graft-versus-host responses after intestinal transplantation. Their antigens are not known. Using immunoSEQ multiplex PCR, the repertoire was profiled, and TCRdb retains in-frame clones only, with some absent. This table has 85,000 to 95,000 clones, 85% to 95% appearing once. Sequencing was performed on unstimulated CD8+ T cells sorted from spleen or lymph node cells, taken before intestinal transplant. These receptors originate from a human donor who received an intestinal transplant.

This clone is a singleton in its sample. The chain is built from TRBV28 and TRBJ1-2; 9 positions agree with TRBD1. CDR1 and CDR2 (germline): MDHEN, SYDVKM. The CDR3 covers 17 residues. V shed 8 bases and J 7 bases; nucleotides not matched to a gene: 20. The CDR3 here is CASLRQGVGDTVGGYTF. The CDR3 nucleotides read TGTGCCAGCCTAAGACAGGGGGTCGGTGATACGGTGGGTGGCTACACCTTC.

The gene calls are TRBV19 and TRBJ1-1, with 8 positions matching TRBD1. Germline loops: CDR1 LNHDA, CDR2 SQIVND (reference sequence). This CDR3 has 13 amino acids. The ends lost 4 bases at V and 10 bases at J; junction bases unmatched: 8. Here the CDR3 DNA reads TGTGCCAGTAGTACCGGACAGGGATTAGGAGCTTTCTTT. It codes for CASSTGQGLGAFF.

The genes are TRBV10-2 and TRBJ2-1; TRBD2 agrees at 13 bases. Trimming took 7 bases from V and 7 from J; bases not matched to a gene: 7. Germline lookup yields CDR1 WSHSY and CDR2 SAAADI. The CDR3 is 15 residues long. The CDR3 DNA sequence: TGCGCCAGCAAAAAAGGACTAGCGGGGGAAAATGAGCAGTTCTTC. It is translated as CASKKGLAGENEQFF.

This clone was recorded only once. The chain uses TRBV25-1 and TRBJ1-6, with TRBD1 as a possible D gene (5 bases). The V gene lost 4 bases and the J gene lost 4 bases, with 8 bases spanning the gap. The CDR3 is 14 residues long. Germline V gene data show CDR1 as MGHDK and CDR2 as SYGVNS. CDR3 region: CASSATDYNSPLHF. CDR3 coding DNA: TGTGCCAGCAGTGCGACAGATTATAATTCACCCCTCCACTTT. The whole variable domain, remainder taken from reference TRBV25-1 and TRBJ1-6, is EADIYQTPRYLVIGTGKKITLECSQTMGHDKMYWYQQDPGMELHLIHYSYGVNSTEKGDLSSESTVSRIRTEHFPLTLESARPSHTSQYLCASSATDYNSPLHFGNGTRLTVT.

The count of this clone is one. This chain joins TRBV11-2 and TRBJ1-4, with D hard to call. The CDR3 has 14 amino acids. Trimming pared 1 base from V and 7 bases from J, leaving 10 bases between. CDR1 SGHAT and CDR2 FQNNGV come from the germline V gene. CDR3 sequence reads: CASSLGLPTEKLFF. The CDR3 nucleotides read TGTGCCAGCAGCTTAGGGCTGCCCACTGAAAAACTGTTTTTT.

The chain is built from TRBV27 and TRBJ1-4, with 8 bases fitting TRBD1. CDR1 and CDR2 (germline): MNHEY, SMNVEV (reference sequence). The CDR3 consists of 16 residues. V shed 5 bases and J 4 bases; nucleotides not matched to a gene: 9. The CDR3 sequence is CASSPPGQAINEKLFF. The CDR3 DNA reads TGTGCCAGCAGTCCCCCGGGACAGGCCATTAATGAAAAACTGTTTTTT. Together with reference TRBV27 and TRBJ1-4, the CDR3 gives the full variable domain: EAQVTQNPRYLITVTGKKLTVTCSQNMNHEYMSWYRQDPGLGLRQIYYSMNVEVTDKGDVPEGYKVSRKEKRNFPLILESPSPNQTSLYFCASSPPGQAINEKLFFGSGTQLSVL.